This is a list of T cell receptor beta chains from one sample in a study of blood T cell repertoires in COVID-19. Profiling relied on immunoSEQ multiplex PCR, and the TCRdb table lists in-frame clones only, not all of them. The data show more than 55,000 clones, 85% to 90% seen once. What was sequenced was peripheral blood. The receptors stem from a man aged 55 to 70 with acute or convalescent COVID-19. Both conserved end residues are part of each CDR3. Each record gives: J gene, clone size, V gene, D gene, CDR3 protein, CDR3 DNA. A D gene is named only where the DNA matches it firmly. Clone size is not always given. Where it is, it says once, few, many or a class for expanded clones.

>TRBJ2-5|NA|TRBV6-1|NA
CASSEGPGSQETQYF
TGTGCCAGCAGTGAAGGACCGGGATCCCAAGAGACCCAGTACTTC
>TRBJ1-6|NA|TRBV15|NA
CATSREEEFRSPLHF
TGTGCCACCAGCAGAGAGGAGGAATTCAGGTCACCCCTCCACTTT
>TRBJ2-1|NA|TRBV14|TRBD2
CASKGTSGRGNEQFF
TGTGCCAGCAAGGGGACTAGCGGGAGGGGGAATGAGCAGTTCTTC
>TRBJ2-7|NA|TRBV21-1|NA
CASSKSTGDNQSYEQYF
TGTGCCAGCAGCAAATCTACTGGAGATAACCAGTCCTACGAGCAGTACTTC
>TRBJ2-3|NA|TRBV3-1/TRBV3-2|NA
CASSRDLYTQYF
TGTGCCAGCAGCCGGGACTTATATACGCAGTATTTT
>TRBJ2-7|NA|TRBV30|TRBD1
CAWRMGQGAYEQYF
TGTGCCTGGCGAATGGGACAGGGTGCCTACGAGCAGTACTTC
>TRBJ2-1|NA|TRBV28|NA
CATCASSYNEQFF
TGTGCCACGTGCGCGAGCTCCTACAATGAGCAGTTCTTC
>TRBJ2-1|NA|TRBV28|TRBD2
CASSPPGLAKIGAYNEQFF
TGTGCCAGCAGTCCGCCCGGACTAGCGAAGATTGGGGCCTACAATGAGCAGTTCTTC
>TRBJ2-7|NA|TRBV5-4|TRBD1
CASSLSGTGTYEQYF
TGTGCCAGCAGCTTGAGCGGGACAGGGACCTACGAGCAGTACTTC
>TRBJ1-1|once|TRBV2|NA
CASNDQGNTEAFF
TGTGCCAGCAACGATCAGGGTAACACTGAAGCTTTCTTT
>TRBJ2-2|NA|TRBV3-1/TRBV3-2|TRBD2
CASSRRTGLAVSGELFF
TGTGCCAGCAGCCGCCGGACCGGACTAGCAGTCAGCGGGGAGCTGTTTTTT
>TRBJ2-2|NA|TRBV30|NA
CAWSMEQHPGELFF
TGTGCCTGGAGTATGGAACAGCACCCCGGGGAGCTGTTTTTT
>TRBJ1-4|NA|TRBV5-1|NA
CASSLRGLHTNEKLFF
TGCGCCAGCAGCCTTCGAGGGTTGCACACTAATGAAAAACTGTTTTTT
>TRBJ2-3|NA|TRBV27|NA
CASSPKLSTDTQYF
TGTGCCAGCAGCCCTAAGCTCAGCACAGATACGCAGTATTTT
>TRBJ2-1|few|TRBV7-8|TRBD1
CASSHRGNNEQFF
TGTGCCAGCAGCCACAGGGGGAACAATGAGCAGTTCTTC
>TRBJ2-3|NA|TRBV5-1|NA
CASSPRDGGKETQYF
TGCGCCAGCAGCCCGAGAGATGGCGGGAAAGAAACGCAGTATTTT
>TRBJ1-4|NA|TRBV7-6|NA
CASSPYGEGVDEKLFF
TGTGCCAGCAGCCCCTATGGTGAGGGTGTGGATGAAAAACTGTTTTTT
>TRBJ2-7|NA|TRBV9|NA
CASSLTSRAEQYF
TGTGCCAGCAGCCTCACTAGCCGAGCCGAGCAGTACTTC
>TRBJ2-7|NA|TRBV28|TRBD1
CASSAGTGRYEQYF
TGTGCCAGCAGCGCCGGGACAGGGCGCTACGAGCAGTACTTC
>TRBJ2-2|NA|TRBV27|NA
CASRYGGSTGELFF
TGTGCCAGCCGCTATGGTGGGAGCACCGGGGAGCTGTTTTTT
>TRBJ2-1|NA|TRBV19|TRBD2
CASRGGRGSYNEQFF
TGTGCCAGTAGGGGCGGGAGGGGCTCCTACAATGAGCAGTTCTTC
>TRBJ2-5|NA|TRBV5-4|NA
CASSLPGQETQYF
TGTGCCAGCAGCCTCCCGGGTCAAGAGACCCAGTACTTC